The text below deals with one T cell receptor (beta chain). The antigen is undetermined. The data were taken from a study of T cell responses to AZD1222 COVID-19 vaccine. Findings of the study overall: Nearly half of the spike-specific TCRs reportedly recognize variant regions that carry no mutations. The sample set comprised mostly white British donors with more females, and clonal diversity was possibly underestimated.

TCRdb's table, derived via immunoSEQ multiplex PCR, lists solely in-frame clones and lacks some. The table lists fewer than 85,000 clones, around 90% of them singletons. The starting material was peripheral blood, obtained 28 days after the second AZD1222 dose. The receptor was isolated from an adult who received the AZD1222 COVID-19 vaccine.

Here the CDR3 reads CASSEGAGDGEAFF. The CDR3 coding sequence is TGTGCCAGCAGTGAAGGTGCAGGGGATGGTGAAGCTTTCTTT. This sequence joins TRBV6-1 and TRBJ1-1; tentatively, D is TRBD1 (6 bases). Trimming took off 1 base at V and 7 bases at J, with 13 bases between the two ends. Germline V gene sequence: CDR1 MNHNS, CDR2 SASEGT. This CDR3 spans 14 amino acids.